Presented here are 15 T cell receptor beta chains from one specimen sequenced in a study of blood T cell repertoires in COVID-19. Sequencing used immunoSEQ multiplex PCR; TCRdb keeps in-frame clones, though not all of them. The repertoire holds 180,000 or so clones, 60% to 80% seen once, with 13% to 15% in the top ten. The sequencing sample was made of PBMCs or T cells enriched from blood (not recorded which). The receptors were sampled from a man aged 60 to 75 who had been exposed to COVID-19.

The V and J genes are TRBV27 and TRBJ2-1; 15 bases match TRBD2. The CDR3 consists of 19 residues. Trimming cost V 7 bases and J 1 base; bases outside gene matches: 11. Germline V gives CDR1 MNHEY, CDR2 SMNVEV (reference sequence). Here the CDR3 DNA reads TGTGCCAGCATCCCGGGACTAGCGGGAGGCCGGGGTTCCTACAATGAGCAGTTCTTC. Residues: CASIPGLAGGRGSYNEQFF.

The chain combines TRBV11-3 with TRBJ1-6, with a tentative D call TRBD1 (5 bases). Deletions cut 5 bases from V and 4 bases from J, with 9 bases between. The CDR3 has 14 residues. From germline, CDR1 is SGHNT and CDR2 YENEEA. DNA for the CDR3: TGTGCCAGCAGCGAACGGGGGTATAATTCACCCCTCCACTTT. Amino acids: CASSERGYNSPLHF.

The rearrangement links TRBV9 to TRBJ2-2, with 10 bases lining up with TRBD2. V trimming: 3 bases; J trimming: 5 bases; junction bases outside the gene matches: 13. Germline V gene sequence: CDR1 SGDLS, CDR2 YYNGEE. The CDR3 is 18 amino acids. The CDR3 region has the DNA TGTGCCAGCAGCGCTACCTCCGGGACTAGCGTCATAACCGGGGAGCTGTTTTTT. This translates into CASSATSGTSVITGELFF.

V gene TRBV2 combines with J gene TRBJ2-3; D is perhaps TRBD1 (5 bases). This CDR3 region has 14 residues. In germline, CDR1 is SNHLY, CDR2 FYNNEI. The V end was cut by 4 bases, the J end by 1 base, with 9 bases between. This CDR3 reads CASSGIGGTDTQYF. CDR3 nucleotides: TGTGCCAGCAGTGGAATAGGGGGCACAGATACGCAGTATTTT.

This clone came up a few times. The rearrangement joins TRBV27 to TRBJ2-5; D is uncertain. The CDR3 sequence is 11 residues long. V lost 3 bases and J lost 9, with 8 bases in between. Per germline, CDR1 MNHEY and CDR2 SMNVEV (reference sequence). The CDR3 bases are TGTGCCAGCAGTTTGCAAGGAGCCCAGTACTTC. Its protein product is CASSLQGAQYF.

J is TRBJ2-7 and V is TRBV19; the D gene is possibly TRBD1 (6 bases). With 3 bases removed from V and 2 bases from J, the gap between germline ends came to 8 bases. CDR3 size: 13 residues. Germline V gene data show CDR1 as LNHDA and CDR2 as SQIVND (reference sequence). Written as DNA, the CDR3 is TGTGCCAGTAGTATGGGGGCAGCCTACGAGCAGTACTTC. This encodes CASSMGAAYEQYF.

The CDR3 here is CASSAGTGGGSAPLHF. The CDR3 coding sequence is TGTGCCAGCAGTGCCGGGACAGGGGGCGGTTCGGCACCCCTCCACTTT. The V gene is TRBV6-6, the J gene TRBJ1-6; 12 bases are a match to TRBD1. This CDR3 is built from 16 residues. V lost 5 bases to trimming and J lost 11 bases; unmatched junction nucleotides: 10. CDR1 is MNHNY, CDR2 SVGAGI, per germline (reference sequence).

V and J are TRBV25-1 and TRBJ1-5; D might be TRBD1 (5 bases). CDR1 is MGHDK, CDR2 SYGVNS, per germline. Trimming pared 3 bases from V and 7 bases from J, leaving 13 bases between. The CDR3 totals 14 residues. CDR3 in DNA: TGTGCCAGCAGTGACCCGGGGGTAGGACAGCCCCAGCATTTT. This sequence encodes CASSDPGVGQPQHF.

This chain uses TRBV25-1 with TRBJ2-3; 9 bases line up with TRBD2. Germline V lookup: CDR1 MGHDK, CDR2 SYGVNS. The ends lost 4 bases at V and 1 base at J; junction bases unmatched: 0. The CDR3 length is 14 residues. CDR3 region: CASSVAGGTDTQYF. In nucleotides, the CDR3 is TGTGCCAGCAGTGTAGCGGGGGGCACAGATACGCAGTATTTT.

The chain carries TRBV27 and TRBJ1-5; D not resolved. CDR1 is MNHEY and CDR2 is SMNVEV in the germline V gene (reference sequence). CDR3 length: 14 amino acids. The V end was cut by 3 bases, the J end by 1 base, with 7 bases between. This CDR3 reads CASSLSASNQPQHF. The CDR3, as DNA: TGTGCCAGCAGTTTGTCAGCGAGCAATCAGCCCCAGCATTTT.

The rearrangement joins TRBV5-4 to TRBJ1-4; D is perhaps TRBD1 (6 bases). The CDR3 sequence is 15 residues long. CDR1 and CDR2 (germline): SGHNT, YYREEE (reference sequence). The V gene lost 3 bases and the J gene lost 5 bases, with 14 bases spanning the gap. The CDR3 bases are TGTGCCAGCAGCTCACCCCGGGGGGGCAATGAAAAACTGTTTTTT. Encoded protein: CASSSPRGGNEKLFF.

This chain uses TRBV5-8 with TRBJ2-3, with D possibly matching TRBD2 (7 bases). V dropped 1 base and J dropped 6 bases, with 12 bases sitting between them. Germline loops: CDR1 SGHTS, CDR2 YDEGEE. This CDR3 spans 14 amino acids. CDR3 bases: TGTGCCAGCAGCTTGAGGGGGAGGGAGGATACGCAGTATTTT. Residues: CASSLRGREDTQYF. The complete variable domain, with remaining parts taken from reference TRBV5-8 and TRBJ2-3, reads EAGVTQSPTHLIKTRGQQATLRCSPISGHTSVYWYQQALGLGLQFLLWYDEGEERNRGNFPPRFSGRQFPNYSSELNVNALELEDSALYLCASSLRGREDTQYFGPGTRLTVL.

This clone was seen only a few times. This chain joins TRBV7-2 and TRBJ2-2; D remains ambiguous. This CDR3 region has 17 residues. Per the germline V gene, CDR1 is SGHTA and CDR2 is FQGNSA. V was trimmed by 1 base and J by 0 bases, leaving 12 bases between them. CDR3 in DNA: TGTGCCAGCAGCTTAGTTCTCAGGCTATCGAACACCGGGGAGCTGTTTTTT. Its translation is CASSLVLRLSNTGELFF.

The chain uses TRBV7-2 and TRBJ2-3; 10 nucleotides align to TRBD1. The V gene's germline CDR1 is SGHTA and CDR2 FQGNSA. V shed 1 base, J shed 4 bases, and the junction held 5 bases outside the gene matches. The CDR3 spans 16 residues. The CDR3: CASSLGQGAGADTQYF. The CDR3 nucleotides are TGTGCCAGCAGCTTAGGACAGGGGGCAGGCGCAGATACGCAGTATTTT.

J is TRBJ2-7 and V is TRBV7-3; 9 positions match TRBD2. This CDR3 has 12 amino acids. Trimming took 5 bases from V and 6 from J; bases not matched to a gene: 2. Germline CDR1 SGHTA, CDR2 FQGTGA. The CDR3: CASSATSGEQYF. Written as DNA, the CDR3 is TGTGCCAGCAGCGCGACTAGCGGCGAGCAGTACTTC. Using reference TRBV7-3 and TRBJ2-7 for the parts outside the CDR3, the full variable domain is GAGVSQTPSNKVTEKGKYVELRCDPISGHTALYWYRQSLGQGPEFLIYFQGTGAADDSGLPNDRFFAVRPEGSVSTLKIQRTERGDSAVYLCASSATSGEQYFGPGTRLTVT.